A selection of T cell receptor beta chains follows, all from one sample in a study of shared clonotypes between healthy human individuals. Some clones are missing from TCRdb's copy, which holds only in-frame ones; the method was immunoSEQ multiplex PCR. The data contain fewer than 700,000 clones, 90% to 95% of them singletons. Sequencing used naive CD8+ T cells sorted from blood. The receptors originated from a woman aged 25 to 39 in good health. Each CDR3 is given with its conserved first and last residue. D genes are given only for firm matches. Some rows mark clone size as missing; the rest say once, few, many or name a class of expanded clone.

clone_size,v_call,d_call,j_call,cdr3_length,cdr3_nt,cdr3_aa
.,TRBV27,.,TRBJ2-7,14,TGTGCCAGCGCGCCCGAGGTCTCAGCCTACGAGCAGTACTTC,CASAPEVSAYEQYF
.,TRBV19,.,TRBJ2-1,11,TGTGCCAGTAGTATGGCGGGTGAGCAGTTCTTC,CASSMAGEQFF
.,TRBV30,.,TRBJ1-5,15,TGTGCCTGGAGTGTGACCGGGGAGAGCAATCAGCCCCAGCATTTT,CAWSVTGESNQPQHF
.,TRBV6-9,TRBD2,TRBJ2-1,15,TGTGCCAGCAGTTATAGACTAGCGGTGGGGGATGAGCAGTTCTTC,CASSYRLAVGDEQFF
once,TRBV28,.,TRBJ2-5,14,TGTGCCAGCAGTCTCCGGGGACCCCAAGAGACCCAGTACTTC,CASSLRGPQETQYF
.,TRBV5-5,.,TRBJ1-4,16,TGTGCCAGCAGCTTAATCCCGGCTGAGGATAATGAAAAACTGTTTTTT,CASSLIPAEDNEKLFF
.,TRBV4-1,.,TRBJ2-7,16,TGCGCCAGCAGCCAGCCCGGACAGAGAACCTTTTACGAGCAGTACTTC,CASSQPGQRTFYEQYF
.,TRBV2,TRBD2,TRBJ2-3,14,TGTGCCAGCAATGACGGGAGGGTCACAGATACGCAGTATTTT,CASNDGRVTDTQYF
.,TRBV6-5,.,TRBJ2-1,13,TGTGCCAGCAGCCCGGGCAGGTGGGATGAGCAGTTCTTC,CASSPGRWDEQFF
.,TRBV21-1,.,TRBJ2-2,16,TGTGCCAGCAGCGGACTAGCGGGAGCTGTCGGCGGGGAGCTGTTTTTT,CASSGLAGAVGGELFF
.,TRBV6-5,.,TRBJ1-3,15,TGTGCCAGCAGCATGATGTCGGGCGCTGGAAACACCATATATTTT,CASSMMSGAGNTIYF
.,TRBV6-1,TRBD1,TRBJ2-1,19,TGTGCCAGCAGTGAAGTTGCCGGAGTGGGGACAGGGTCCTACAATGAGCAGTTCTTC,CASSEVAGVGTGSYNEQFF
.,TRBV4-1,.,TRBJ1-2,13,TGCGCCAGCAGCCCCGCAGCTAACTATGGCTACACCTTC,CASSPAANYGYTF
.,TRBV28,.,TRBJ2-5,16,TGTGCCAGCAGTGGGCCGGGGAGGGGGTTTCAAGAGACCCAGTACTTC,CASSGPGRGFQETQYF